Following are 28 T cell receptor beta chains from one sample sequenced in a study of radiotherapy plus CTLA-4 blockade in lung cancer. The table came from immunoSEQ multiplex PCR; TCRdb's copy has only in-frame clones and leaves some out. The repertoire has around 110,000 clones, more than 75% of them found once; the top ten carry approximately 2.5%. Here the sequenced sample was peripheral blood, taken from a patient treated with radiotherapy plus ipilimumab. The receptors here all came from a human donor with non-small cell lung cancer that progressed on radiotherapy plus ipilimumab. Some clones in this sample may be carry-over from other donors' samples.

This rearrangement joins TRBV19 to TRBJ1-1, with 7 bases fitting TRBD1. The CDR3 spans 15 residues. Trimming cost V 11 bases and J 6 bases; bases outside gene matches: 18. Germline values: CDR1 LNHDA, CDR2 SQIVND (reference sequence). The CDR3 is CASQKVTGQPPEAFF. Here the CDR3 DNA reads TGTGCCTCACAGAAGGTCACGGGACAGCCGCCTGAAGCTTTCTTT.

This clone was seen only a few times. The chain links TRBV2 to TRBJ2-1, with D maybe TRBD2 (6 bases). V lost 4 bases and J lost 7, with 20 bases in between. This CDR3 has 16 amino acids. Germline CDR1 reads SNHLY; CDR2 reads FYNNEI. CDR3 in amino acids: CASSAWGLPPGNEQFF. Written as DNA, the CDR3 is TGTGCCAGCAGTGCTTGGGGACTTCCCCCGGGGAATGAGCAGTTCTTC.

This CDR3 is CASSSALEAFF. Written as DNA, the CDR3 is TGTGCCAGCAGTTCAGCGTTGGAAGCTTTCTTT. This sequence joins TRBV28 and TRBJ1-1; D is unresolved. CDR3 length: 11 residues. Trimming shortened V by 4 bases and J by 8 bases, and 8 bases separated the two germline ends. Per the germline V gene, CDR1 is MDHEN and CDR2 is SYDVKM.

The DNA of the CDR3 is TGTGCCAGCAGCCCCGGGACAGGCAGCAATCAGCCCCAGCATTTT. Its protein is CASSPGTGSNQPQHF. This sequence joins TRBV7-2 and TRBJ1-5; the match to TRBD1 covers 8 bases. The V gene end was trimmed by 5 bases and the J gene end by 1 base; junction bases not matched to a gene: 4. Per germline, CDR1 SGHTA and CDR2 FQGNSA. CDR3 length: 15 amino acids.

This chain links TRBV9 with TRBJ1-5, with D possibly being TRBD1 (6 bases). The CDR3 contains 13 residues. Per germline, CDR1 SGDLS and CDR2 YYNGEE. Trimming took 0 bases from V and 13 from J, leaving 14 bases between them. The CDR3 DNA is TGTGCCAGCAGCGTAGGTCAGACAGGTTCGCAGCATTTT. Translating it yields CASSVGQTGSQHF.

CDR3 residues: CASSDVRQGTNEKLFF. CDR3 DNA sequence: TGTGCCAGCAGCGACGTCCGACAGGGAACTAATGAAAAACTGTTTTTT. The J gene is TRBJ1-4, the V gene TRBV13, with TRBD1 identical over 7 bases. Germline trimming cut 5 bases from V and 1 base from J; bases unmatched to any gene: 7. This CDR3 spans 16 amino acids. Germline assignment: CDR1 PRHDT and CDR2 FYEKMQ (reference sequence). The full variable domain, its missing parts supplied by reference TRBV13 and TRBJ1-4, is AAGVIQSPRHLIKEKRETATLKCYPIPRHDTVYWYQQGPGQDPQFLISFYEKMQSDKGSIPDRFSAQQFSDYHSELNMSSLELGDSALYFCASSDVRQGTNEKLFFGSGTQLSVL.

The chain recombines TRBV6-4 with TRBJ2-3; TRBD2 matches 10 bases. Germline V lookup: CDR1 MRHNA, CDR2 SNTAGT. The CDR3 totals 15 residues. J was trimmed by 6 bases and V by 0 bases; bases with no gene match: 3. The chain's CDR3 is CASSDSSGGADTQYF. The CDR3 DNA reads TGTGCCAGCAGTGACTCAAGCGGGGGGGCGGATACGCAGTATTTT.

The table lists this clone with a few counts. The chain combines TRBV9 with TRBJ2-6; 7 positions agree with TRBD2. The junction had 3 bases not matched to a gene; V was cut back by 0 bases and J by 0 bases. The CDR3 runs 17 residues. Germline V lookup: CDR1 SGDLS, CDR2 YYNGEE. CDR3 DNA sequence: TGTGCCAGCAGCGTAGGGAGGGACTACTCTGGGGCCAACGTCCTGACTTTC. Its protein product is CASSVGRDYSGANVLTF.

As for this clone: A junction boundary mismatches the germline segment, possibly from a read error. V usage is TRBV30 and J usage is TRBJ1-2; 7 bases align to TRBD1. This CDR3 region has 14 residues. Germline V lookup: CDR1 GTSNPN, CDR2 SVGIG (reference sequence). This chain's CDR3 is CAWGVNRGWHGYTF. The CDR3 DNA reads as TGTGCCTGGGGTGTAAACAGGGGATGGCATGGCTACACCTTC.

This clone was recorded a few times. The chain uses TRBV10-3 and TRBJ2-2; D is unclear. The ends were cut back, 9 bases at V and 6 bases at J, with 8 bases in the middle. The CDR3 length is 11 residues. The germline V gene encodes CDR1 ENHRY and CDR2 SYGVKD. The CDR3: CAIPKSGELFF. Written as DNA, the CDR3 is TGTGCCATTCCAAAGTCCGGGGAGCTGTTTTTT.

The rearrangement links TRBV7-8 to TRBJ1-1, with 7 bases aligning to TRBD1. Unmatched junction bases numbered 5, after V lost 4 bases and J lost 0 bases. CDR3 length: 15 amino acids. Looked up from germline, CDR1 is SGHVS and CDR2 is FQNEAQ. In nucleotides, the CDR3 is TGTGCCAGCAGCTCACAGGGGAGTCTGAACACTGAAGCTTTCTTT. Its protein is CASSSQGSLNTEAFF.

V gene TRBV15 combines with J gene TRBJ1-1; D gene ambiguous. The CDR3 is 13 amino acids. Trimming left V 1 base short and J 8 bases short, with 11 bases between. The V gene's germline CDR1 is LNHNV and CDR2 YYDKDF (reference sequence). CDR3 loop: CATSRVRTTEAFF. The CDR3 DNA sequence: TGTGCCACCAGCAGAGTACGGACTACCGAAGCTTTCTTT. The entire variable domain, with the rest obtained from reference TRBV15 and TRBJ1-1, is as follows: DAMVIQNPRYQVTQFGKPVTLSCSQTLNHNVMYWYQQKSSQAPKLLFHYYDKDFNNEADTPDNFQSRRPNTSFCFLDIRSPGLGDTAMYLCATSRVRTTEAFFGQGTRLTVV.

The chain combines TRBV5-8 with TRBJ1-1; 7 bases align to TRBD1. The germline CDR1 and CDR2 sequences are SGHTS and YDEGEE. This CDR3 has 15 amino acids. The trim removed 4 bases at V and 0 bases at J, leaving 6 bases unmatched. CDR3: CASSQTGELNTEAFF. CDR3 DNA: TGTGCCAGCAGCCAAACAGGGGAGCTGAACACTGAAGCTTTCTTT.

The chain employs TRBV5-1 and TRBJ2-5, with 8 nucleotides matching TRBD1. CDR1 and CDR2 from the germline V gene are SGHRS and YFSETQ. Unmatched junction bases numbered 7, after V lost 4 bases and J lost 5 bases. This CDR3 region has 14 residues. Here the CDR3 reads CASSPSTGAETQYF. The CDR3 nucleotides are TGCGCCAGCAGCCCCTCGACAGGGGCGGAGACCCAGTACTTC. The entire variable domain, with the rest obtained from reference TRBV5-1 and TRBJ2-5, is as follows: KAGVTQTPRYLIKTRGQQVTLSCSPISGHRSVSWYQQTPGQGLQFLFEYFSETQRNKGNFPGRFSGRQFSNSRSEMNVSTLELGDSALYLCASSPSTGAETQYFGPGTRLLVL.

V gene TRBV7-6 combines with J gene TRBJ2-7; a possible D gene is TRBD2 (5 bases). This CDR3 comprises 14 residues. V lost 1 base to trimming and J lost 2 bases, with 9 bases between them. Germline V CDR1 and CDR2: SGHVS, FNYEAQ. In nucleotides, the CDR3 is TGTGCCAGCAGCTTAGAAGGGAGAACCTACGAGCAGTACTTC. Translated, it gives CASSLEGRTYEQYF.

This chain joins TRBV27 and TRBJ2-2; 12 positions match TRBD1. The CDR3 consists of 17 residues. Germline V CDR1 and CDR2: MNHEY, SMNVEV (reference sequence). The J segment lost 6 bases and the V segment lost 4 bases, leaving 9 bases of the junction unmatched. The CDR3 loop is CASSSPSGTGGSGELFF. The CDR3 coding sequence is TGTGCCAGCAGTTCTCCCTCCGGGACAGGGGGCTCCGGGGAGCTGTTTTTT.

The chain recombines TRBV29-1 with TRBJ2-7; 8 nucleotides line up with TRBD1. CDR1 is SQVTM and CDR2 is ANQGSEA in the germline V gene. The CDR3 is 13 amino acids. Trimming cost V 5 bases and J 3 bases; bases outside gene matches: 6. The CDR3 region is CSVRVTGDYEQYF. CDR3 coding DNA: TGCAGCGTTCGTGTGACAGGGGACTACGAGCAGTACTTC.

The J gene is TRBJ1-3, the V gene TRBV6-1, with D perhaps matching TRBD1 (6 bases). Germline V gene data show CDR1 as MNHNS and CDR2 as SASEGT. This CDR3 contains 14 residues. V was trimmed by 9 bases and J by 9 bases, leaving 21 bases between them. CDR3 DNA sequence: TGTGCCAGTCCCCAGGGGCGGGCAGGGATCACCATATATTTT. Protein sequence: CASPQGRAGITIYF.

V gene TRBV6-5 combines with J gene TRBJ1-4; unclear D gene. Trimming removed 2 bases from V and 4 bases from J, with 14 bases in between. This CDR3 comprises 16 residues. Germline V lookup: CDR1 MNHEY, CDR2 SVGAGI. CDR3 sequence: CASSYGVTDGNEKLFF. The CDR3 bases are TGTGCCAGCAGTTACGGGGTGACTGACGGTAATGAAAAACTGTTTTTT.

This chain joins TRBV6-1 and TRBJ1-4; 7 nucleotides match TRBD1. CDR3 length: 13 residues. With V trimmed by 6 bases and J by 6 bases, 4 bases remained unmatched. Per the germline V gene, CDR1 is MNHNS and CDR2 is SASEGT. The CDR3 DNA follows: TGTGCCAGCAGCAGGGACAGAGATGAAAAACTGTTTTTT. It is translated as CASSRDRDEKLFF.

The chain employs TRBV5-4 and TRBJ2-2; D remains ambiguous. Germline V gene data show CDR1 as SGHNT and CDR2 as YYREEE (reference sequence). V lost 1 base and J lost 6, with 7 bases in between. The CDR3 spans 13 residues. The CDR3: CASSLTISGELFF. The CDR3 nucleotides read TGTGCCAGCAGCTTGACGATATCCGGGGAGCTGTTTTTT.

The CDR3 reads CSVVRQGGPTDTQYF. The DNA for the CDR3 is TGCAGCGTTGTGAGACAAGGGGGGCCCACAGATACGCAGTATTTT. The rearrangement joins TRBV29-1 to TRBJ2-3; perhaps D is TRBD1 or TRBD2 (6 bases each). There are 15 residues in the CDR3. V was pared by 4 bases and J by 2 bases, with 16 bases between. Per germline, CDR1 SQVTM and CDR2 ANQGSEA.

In DNA, the CDR3 is TGCGCCAGCAGCCAATCATTAGGGACAGGGGGCGGCGAGCAGTACTTC. Translating it yields CASSQSLGTGGGEQYF. The chain recombines TRBV4-3 with TRBJ2-7, with 12 bases fitting TRBD1. Germline assignment: CDR1 LGHNA and CDR2 YSLEER. The ends lost 2 bases at V and 6 bases at J; junction bases unmatched: 8. The CDR3 totals 16 residues.

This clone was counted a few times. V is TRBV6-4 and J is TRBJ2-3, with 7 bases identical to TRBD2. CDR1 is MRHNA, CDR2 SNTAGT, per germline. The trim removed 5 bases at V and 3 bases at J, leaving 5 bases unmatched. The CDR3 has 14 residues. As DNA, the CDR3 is TGTGCCAGCAGTTCGAACGGGGGGACAGATACGCAGTATTTT. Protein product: CASSSNGGTDTQYF.

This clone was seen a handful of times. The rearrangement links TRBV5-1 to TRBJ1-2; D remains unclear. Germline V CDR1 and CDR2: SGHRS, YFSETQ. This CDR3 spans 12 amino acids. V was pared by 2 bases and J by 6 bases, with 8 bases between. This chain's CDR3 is CASSFNRDGYTF. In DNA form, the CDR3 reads TGCGCCAGCAGCTTTAATAGGGATGGCTACACCTTC.

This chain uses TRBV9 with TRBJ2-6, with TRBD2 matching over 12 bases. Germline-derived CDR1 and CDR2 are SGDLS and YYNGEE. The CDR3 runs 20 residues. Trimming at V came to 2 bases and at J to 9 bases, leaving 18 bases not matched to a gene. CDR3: CASSVHPTSGGNPRGNVLTF. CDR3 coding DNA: TGTGCCAGCAGCGTCCACCCCACTAGCGGGGGGAACCCCCGTGGCAACGTCCTGACTTTC.

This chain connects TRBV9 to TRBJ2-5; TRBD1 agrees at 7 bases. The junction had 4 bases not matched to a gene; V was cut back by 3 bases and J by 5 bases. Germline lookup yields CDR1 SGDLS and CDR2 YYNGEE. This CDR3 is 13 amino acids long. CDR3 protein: CASSAGQSETQYF. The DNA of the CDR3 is TGTGCCAGCAGCGCGGGACAGTCGGAGACCCAGTACTTC.

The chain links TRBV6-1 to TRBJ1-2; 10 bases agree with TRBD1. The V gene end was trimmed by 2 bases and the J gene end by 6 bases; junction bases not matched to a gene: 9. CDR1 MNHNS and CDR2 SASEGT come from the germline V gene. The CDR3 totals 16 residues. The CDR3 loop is CASSELVGTGVDGYTF. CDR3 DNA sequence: TGTGCCAGCAGTGAATTAGTGGGGACAGGGGTCGATGGCTACACCTTC.